This T cell receptor beta chain was sequenced in a study of cytomegalovirus exposure and HLA in healthy donors. PCR amplification relied on 60 Vbeta primers (plus 13 Jbeta primers). TCRdb's table, derived via immunoSEQ multiplex PCR, lists solely in-frame clones and lacks some. Seen here are 150,000 to 200,000 clones, roughly 87% observed once, and the top ten hold 3.5% to 5%. This clone occurred once. The clonotype comes from a man aged 50 to 60 in good health and CMV-seropositive. Sequenced input: PBMCs.

The CDR3 region is CSVVISYNEQFF. The CDR3 nucleotides read TGCAGCGTTGTCATCTCCTACAATGAGCAGTTCTTC. This chain joins TRBV29-1 and TRBJ2-1; D is unclear. This CDR3 has 12 amino acids. V was cut by 4 bases and J by 0 bases, with 4 bases left in between. Per the germline V gene, CDR1 is SQVTM and CDR2 is ANQGSEA.